The 15 T cell receptor beta chains below come from one sample, sequenced in a study of OX40 agonist ivuxolimab in advanced cancers. Sequencing was performed with immunoSEQ multiplex PCR; in TCRdb, only in-frame clones are kept and a portion is missing. The sample has tens of thousands of clones, roughly 90% seen once. The material was CD4+ or CD8+ T cells sorted from blood, obtained in a trial of the OX40 agonist ivuxolimab. These receptors were obtained from an adult with an advanced solid tumor such as melanoma, head and neck, liver or kidney cancer.

The chain combines TRBV6-1 with TRBJ1-2; TRBD1 is a possible D gene (5 bases). Germline lookup yields CDR1 MNHNS and CDR2 SASEGT. The CDR3 runs to 13 residues. The germline V and J ends were trimmed by 0 bases and 4 bases, with 6 bases remaining between them. The CDR3 sequence is CASSEAGGYGYTF. The CDR3 nucleotides read TGTGCCAGCAGTGAAGCCGGGGGCTATGGCTACACCTTC.

The genes are TRBV6-6 and TRBJ1-6; possibly TRBD1 for D (6 bases). V lost 6 bases, J lost 10 bases, and 19 bases lay in between. The V gene's germline CDR1 is MNHNY and CDR2 SVGAGI (reference sequence). The length of the CDR3 is 15 residues. The CDR3 DNA follows: TGTGCCAGCAGGGGCCGGGACATCTTTCGCTCACCCCTCCACTTT. Translating it yields CASRGRDIFRSPLHF.

The rearrangement joins TRBV5-6 to TRBJ2-2; 9 positions match TRBD2. CDR1 is SGHDT, CDR2 YYEEEE, per germline. CDR3 size: 17 residues. Trimming took 2 bases from V and 0 from J; bases not matched to a gene: 5. CDR3 protein: CASSFTLAGPNTGELFF. DNA for the CDR3: TGTGCCAGCAGCTTTACGCTAGCGGGGCCGAACACCGGGGAGCTGTTTTTT.

The chain carries TRBV18 and TRBJ1-2, with 7 nucleotides matching TRBD1. The junction had 13 bases not matched to a gene; V was cut back by 3 bases and J by 6 bases. This CDR3 contains 16 residues. Germline CDR1 is KGHSH and CDR2 is LQKENI. The CDR3 loop reads CASSPRGQTNADGYTF. CDR3 DNA sequence: TGTGCCAGCTCACCGCGGGGACAGACAAACGCGGATGGCTACACCTTC. The full variable domain, in which reference TRBV18 and TRBJ1-2 provide the parts outside the CDR3, is NAGVMQNPRHLVRRRGQEARLRCSPMKGHSHVYWYRQLPEEGLKFMVYLQKENIIDESGMPKERFSAEFPKEGPSILRIQQVVRGDSAAYFCASSPRGQTNADGYTFGSGTRLTVV.

The chain recombines TRBV28 with TRBJ1-2; tentative D call: TRBD1 (6 bases). Germline V gives CDR1 MDHEN, CDR2 SYDVKM. Trimming left V 3 bases short and J 2 bases short, with 10 bases between. CDR3 size: 14 residues. The DNA for the CDR3 is TGTGCCAGCAGTTTTGGACAGAAAAACTATGGCTACACCTTC. Translation: CASSFGQKNYGYTF.

The CDR3 spells CASSKRGSGANVLTF. The CDR3 DNA is TGTGCCAGCAGCAAGAGGGGATCTGGGGCCAACGTCCTGACTTTC. This chain links TRBV9 with TRBJ2-6; the D call may be TRBD1 or TRBD2 (5 bases each). V was pared by 4 bases and J by 1 base, with 9 bases between. Germline assignment: CDR1 SGDLS and CDR2 YYNGEE. This CDR3 spans 15 amino acids.

The V and J genes are TRBV20-1 and TRBJ2-5; D is unresolved. Trimming removed 7 bases from V and 3 bases from J, with 9 bases in between. This CDR3 has 11 amino acids. Per the germline V gene, CDR1 is DFQATT and CDR2 is SNEGSKA (reference sequence). The CDR3 loop reads CSGAVEETQYF. Here the CDR3 DNA reads TGCAGTGGTGCCGTTGAAGAGACCCAGTACTTC.

As to this clone: Mismatch with germline at one junction end may stem from a read error. The chain couples TRBV7-7 to TRBJ2-1; D is possibly TRBD2 (6 bases). This CDR3 spans 13 amino acids. Germline V gene sequence: CDR1 SSHAT, CDR2 FNYEAQ (reference sequence). The CDR3 nucleotides are TGTGCTAGCAGCTTAGCCGGGAGCAATGAGCAGTTCTTC. This gives the protein CASSLAGSNEQFF.

V and J are TRBV20-1 and TRBJ2-5; 7 bases match TRBD2. The V segment lost 3 bases and the J segment 7 bases; nucleotides outside the gene matches: 2. The CDR3 contains 11 residues. In germline, CDR1 is DFQATT, CDR2 SNEGSKA (reference sequence). The CDR3 spells CSASGEGTQYF. The CDR3 DNA reads TGCAGTGCTAGCGGGGAGGGGACCCAGTACTTC.

The chain employs TRBV28 and TRBJ1-4; the match to TRBD1 covers 10 bases. The CDR3 extends over 16 amino acids. Germline assignment: CDR1 MDHEN and CDR2 SYDVKM. The ends lost 4 bases at V and 3 bases at J; junction bases unmatched: 5. The CDR3 DNA reads TGTGCCAGCAGTTCGGACAGGGGGTTAGCTAATGAAAAACTGTTTTTT. Residues: CASSSDRGLANEKLFF.

DNA for the CDR3: TGTGCCAGCAGACTAGCGGGAGGCCTTCATGAGCAGTTCTTC. Translating it yields CASRLAGGLHEQFF. V is TRBV19 and J is TRBJ2-1; TRBD2 matches 13 bases. Germline CDR1 and CDR2: LNHDA and SQIVND (reference sequence). The CDR3 length is 14 residues. Losses at the gene ends were 9 bases for V and 8 bases for J; bases not matched to a gene: 7.

The chain couples TRBV6-1 to TRBJ1-1; TRBD1 matches at 7 bases. Germline V gene lookup returns CDR1 MNHNS and CDR2 SASEGT. CDR3 length: 12 amino acids. The trim removed 3 bases at V and 8 bases at J, leaving 3 bases unmatched. CDR3 DNA sequence: TGTGCCAGCAGTGATTACAGGGGAGAAGCTTTCTTT. It specifies CASSDYRGEAFF.

This chain links TRBV28 with TRBJ2-1; D possibly corresponds to TRBD2 (6 bases). Trimming removed 3 bases at V and 8 bases at J, with 8 bases between. CDR1 and CDR2 from the germline V gene are MDHEN and SYDVKM. This CDR3 contains 12 residues. The CDR3 sequence is CASSLTGDEQFF. In nucleotides, the CDR3 is TGTGCCAGCAGTTTGACGGGGGATGAGCAGTTCTTC. The full variable domain, its missing parts supplied by reference TRBV28 and TRBJ2-1, is DVKVTQSSRYLVKRTGEKVFLECVQDMDHENMFWYRQDPGLGLRLIYFSYDVKMKEKGDIPEGYSVSREKKERFSLILESASTNQTSMYLCASSLTGDEQFFGPGTRLTVL.

The chain couples TRBV5-4 to TRBJ2-5, with 8 bases identical to TRBD2. The V and J ends lost 4 bases and 4 bases, in that order; junction bases with no gene match: 9. The CDR3 contains 15 residues. Germline V gives CDR1 SGHNT, CDR2 YYREEE (reference sequence). CDR3 in amino acids: CASSRTGGPIETQYF. The CDR3 nucleotides read TGTGCCAGCAGCAGGACGGGAGGGCCGATAGAGACCCAGTACTTC. The full variable domain, completed using reference TRBV5-4 and TRBJ2-5, is ETGVTQSPTHLIKTRGQQVTLRCSSQSGHNTVSWYQQALGQGPQFIFQYYREEENGRGNFPPRFSGLQFPNYSSELNVNALELDDSALYLCASSRTGGPIETQYFGPGTRLLVL.

The chain recombines TRBV5-6 with TRBJ2-7, with a possible D match to TRBD2 (6 bases). The CDR3 is made up of 14 amino acids. Trimming stripped 1 base from V and 5 bases from J, with 13 bases between. CDR1 and CDR2 from the germline V gene are SGHDT and YYEEEE. The CDR3 coding sequence is TGTGCCAGCAGCTTGCCGGGGGTAGCCCACGAGCAGTACTTC. The encoded protein is CASSLPGVAHEQYF.